This T cell receptor (beta chain) was captured in a study of siplizumab effects on memory and regulatory T cells. Findings and limits, study-wide: Suppressive capability of dividing Tregs from siplizumab cultures went unverified. Mapping to unstimulated subsets was achieved for only a minor fraction of alloreactive clones. Contribution to the alloresponse seemed major for naive T cells, which also seemed more diverse than memory cells. Naive-or-memory phenotypes were unassignable for roughly 75-95% of proliferating CD4+ or CD8+ clones.

The CDR3 length is 13 residues. The junction had 6 bases not matched to a gene; V was cut back by 7 bases and J by 5 bases. Germline V lookup: CDR1 SGHRS, CDR2 YFSETQ. As concerns this clone: As yet, its antigen is unknown.

TCRdb's table, derived via immunoSEQ multiplex PCR, lists solely in-frame clones and lacks some. The sample lists about 72,000 clones, roughly nine tenths occurring once. The gene calls are TRBV5-1 and TRBJ2-1; 7 bases align to TRBD1. The clonotype comes from a human donor in good health. Sequenced: CD8+ T cells sorted from blood. CDR3 sequence reads: CASQPTGHNEQFF. The CDR3 bases are TGCGCCAGCCAACCGACAGGGCACAATGAGCAGTTCTTC.